This T cell receptor beta chain emerged from a study of T cell clones after liver transplantation. Regarding the study as a whole: Graft donor-reactive T cells may have migrated into the graft rather than being deleted.

The protocol was immunoSEQ multiplex PCR, while the TCRdb copy is restricted to in-frame clones and leaves out a portion. Found here are approximately 22,000 clones, 80% to 95% of them singletons; the top ten hold about 25%. CDR1 is MDHEN, CDR2 SYDVKM, per germline. The CDR3 covers 17 residues. V was clipped by 6 bases and J by 3 bases, with 21 bases between them. As regards this clone: Its antigen remains unknown.

The material was CD8+ T cells from blood, obtained roughly 25 months after liver transplant. The chain is built from TRBV28 and TRBJ1-5; weak D call: TRBD1 (6 bases). This clonotype was obtained from a human patient who received a liver transplant. Some T cells could come from the graft donor. CDR3 sequence: CASRSRDTRFYNQPQHF. Written as DNA, the CDR3 is TGTGCCAGCAGGTCCCGGGACACCCGATTTTACAATCAGCCCCAGCATTTT.